This T cell receptor beta chain was retrieved from a study of early T cells in non-severe SARS-CoV-2 infection. V was cut by 5 bases and J by 6 bases, with 15 bases left in between. The CDR3 spans 14 residues. Germline V gene lookup returns CDR1 SEHNR and CDR2 FQNEAQ (reference sequence). There are many counts of this clonotype. Using its own MiXCR run on the 5' RACE reads, TCRdb lists one record per CDR3 protein. The table has fewer than 80,000 distinct CDR3 sequences, 7% to 10% seen once; the top ten hold around 15%. This sequence was found in an adult who was a healthcare worker with PCR-confirmed SARS-CoV-2 infection or an uninfected control (not recorded which). The chain joins TRBV7-9 to TRBJ2-3; weak D call: TRBD2 (6 bases). Source: whole blood, taken at baseline. The CDR3 is CASSQPWTTDTQYF. The DNA for the CDR3 is TGTGCCAGCAGCCAACCTTGGACTACGGATACGCAGTATTTT.